The 2 T cell receptor beta chains listed next were all sequenced from one sample in a study of cytomegalovirus exposure and HLA in healthy donors. The primer mix had 60 Vbeta and 13 Jbeta primers. The assay was immunoSEQ multiplex PCR, and TCRdb's table has in-frame clones only and misses some. The sample contains approximately 120,000 clones, 83% of which appear only once. Sequenced material: PBMCs. The receptors stem from a woman aged 40-49 years in good health and CMV-seropositive.

J is TRBJ1-4 and V is TRBV2; 7 bases match TRBD1. Germline CDR1 reads SNHLY; CDR2 reads FYNNEI. Trimming took 6 bases from V and 7 from J; bases not matched to a gene: 8. This CDR3 region has 14 residues. The CDR3 nucleotides read TGTGCCAGCAGAGAACAGGGGTTGGGTGAAAAACTGTTTTTT. Its protein is CASREQGLGEKLFF.

As concerns this clone: The junction and the germline gene differ at one end; a read error may be behind it. The V gene is TRBV7-9, the J gene TRBJ2-7, with D possibly TRBD1 on 5 matching bases. There are 16 residues in the CDR3. Germline-derived CDR1 and CDR2 are SEHNR and FQNEAQ (reference sequence). The DNA of the CDR3 is TGTGCCAGCAGCTTAGTAGTTGGAGACAGCCGCTACGGGCAGTACTTC. This gives the protein CASSLVVGDSRYGQYF.